This is a list of T cell receptor beta chains from one sample in a study. TCRdb processed the RT-PCR reads anew with MiXCR; each CDR3 protein has one entry. The sample contains about 700,000 distinct CDR3 sequences, around 14% of which appear only once. Sequencing was carried out using memory CD4+ T cells from blood. The origin of the receptors is a female donor in good health, serving as a healthy control. CDR3s include the opening cysteine and the closing phenylalanine or tryptophan. D genes are given only for firm matches. Part of the rows lack a size; the others show once, few, many or a class for expanded clones.

d_call: TRBD2; clone_size: -; v_call: TRBV20-1; j_call: TRBJ2-1; cdr3_nt: TGCAGTGCTAGCCGACTAGCGGCCTACAATGAGCAGTTCTTC; cdr3_aa: CSASRLAAYNEQFF
d_call: -; clone_size: many; v_call: TRBV7-2; j_call: TRBJ1-5; cdr3_nt: TGTGCCAGCAGCTTGGGGGAGGCGAGTCAGCCCCAGCATTTT; cdr3_aa: CASSLGEASQPQHF
d_call: TRBD1; clone_size: -; v_call: TRBV19; j_call: TRBJ2-5; cdr3_nt: TGTGCCAGTAGTACGTGGAGTACAGGGGGGATAGAGACCCAGTACTTC; cdr3_aa: CASSTWSTGGIETQYF
d_call: -; clone_size: -; v_call: TRBV7-2; j_call: TRBJ1-2; cdr3_nt: TGTGCCAGCAGCTTAGGAAGGGGGGAGGGTGGCTACACCTTC; cdr3_aa: CASSLGRGEGGYTF
d_call: TRBD1; clone_size: few; v_call: TRBV18; j_call: TRBJ1-2; cdr3_nt: TGTGCCAGCTCACCAAGGACAGGGAATGGCTACACCTTC; cdr3_aa: CASSPRTGNGYTF
d_call: -; clone_size: few; v_call: TRBV29-1; j_call: TRBJ1-1; cdr3_nt: TGCAGCGGCAGAGACGACATGAACACTGAAGCTTTCTTT; cdr3_aa: CSGRDDMNTEAFF
d_call: TRBD1; clone_size: many; v_call: TRBV5-1; j_call: TRBJ1-5; cdr3_nt: TGCGCCAGCAGCTTGGATGGACAGGGGCCCCAGCATTTT; cdr3_aa: CASSLDGQGPQHF
d_call: -; clone_size: -; v_call: TRBV6-2/TRBV6-3; j_call: TRBJ2-3; cdr3_nt: TGTGCCAGCAGAGAAGGGACACTTCGTCTCACAGATACGCAGTATTTT; cdr3_aa: CASREGTLRLTDTQYF
d_call: TRBD2; clone_size: few; v_call: TRBV28; j_call: TRBJ2-7; cdr3_nt: TGTGCCAGCAGGCAGACTAGCGGGAGGGCCTACGAGCAGTACTTC; cdr3_aa: CASRQTSGRAYEQYF
d_call: -; clone_size: many; v_call: TRBV7-3; j_call: TRBJ2-5; cdr3_nt: TGTGCCAGCAGCTTATGGGCTGAAGAGACCCAGTACTTC; cdr3_aa: CASSLWAEETQYF
d_call: -; clone_size: -; v_call: TRBV4-1; j_call: TRBJ1-2; cdr3_nt: TGCGCCAGCAGCCAGCAGGCCGGACAATTCTTCTATGGCTACACCTTC; cdr3_aa: CASSQQAGQFFYGYTF